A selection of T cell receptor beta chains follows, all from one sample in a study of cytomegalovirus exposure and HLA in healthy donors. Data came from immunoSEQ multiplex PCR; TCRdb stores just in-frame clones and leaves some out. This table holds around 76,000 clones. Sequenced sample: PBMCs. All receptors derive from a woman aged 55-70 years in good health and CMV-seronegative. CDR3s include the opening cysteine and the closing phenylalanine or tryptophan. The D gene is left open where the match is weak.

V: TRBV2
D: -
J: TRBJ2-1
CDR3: CASCLLYSSYNEQFF
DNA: TGTGCCAGCTGCCTCCTATATTCCTCCTACAATGAGCAGTTCTTC

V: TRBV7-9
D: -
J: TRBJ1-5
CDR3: CASSRADQPQHF
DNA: TGTGCCAGCAGCCGAGCTGATCAGCCCCAGCATTTT

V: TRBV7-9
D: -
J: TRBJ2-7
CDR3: CASSSSGYEQYF
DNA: TGTGCCAGCAGCTCATCAGGCTACGAGCAGTACTTC

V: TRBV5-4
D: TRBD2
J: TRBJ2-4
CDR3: CASSLVASGSGTKNIQYF
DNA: TGTGCCAGCAGCTTGGTGGCTAGCGGGAGTGGAACCAAAAACATTCAGTACTTC

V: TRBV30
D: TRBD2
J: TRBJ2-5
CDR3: CAWSPGLGTLEQYF
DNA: TGTGCCTGGAGTCCGGGACTAGGGACGCTAGAGCAGTACTTC

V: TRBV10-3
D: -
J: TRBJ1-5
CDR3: CAIVRTVGVNQPQHF
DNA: TGTGCCATCGTTCGGACAGTTGGTGTCAATCAGCCCCAGCATTTT

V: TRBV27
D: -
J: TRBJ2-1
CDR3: CASSPRQKRNEQFF
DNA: TGTGCCAGCAGTCCACGACAGAAAAGGAATGAGCAGTTCTTC

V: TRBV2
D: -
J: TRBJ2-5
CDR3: CASSVYSPLGGQETQYF
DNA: TGTGCCAGCAGTGTGTACAGTCCCCTAGGGGGACAAGAGACCCAGTACTTC

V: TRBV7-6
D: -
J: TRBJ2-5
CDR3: CASSSPGTQYF
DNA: TGTGCCAGCAGCTCCCCGGGGACCCAGTACTTC

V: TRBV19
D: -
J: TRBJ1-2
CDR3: CASTPGESYGYTF
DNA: TGTGCCAGTACCCCAGGGGAGTCCTATGGCTACACCTTC

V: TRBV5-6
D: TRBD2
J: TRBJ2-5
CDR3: CASSSLKLAGAGEQYF
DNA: TGTGCCAGCAGCTCGCTAAAACTAGCGGGAGCGGGAGAGCAGTACTTC

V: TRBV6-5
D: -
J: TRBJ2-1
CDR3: CASSHNQGYEQFF
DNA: TGTGCCAGCAGTCACAACCAGGGGTATGAGCAGTTCTTC

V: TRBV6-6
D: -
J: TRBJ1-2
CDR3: CASRNPDLKHLTF
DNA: TGTGCCAGCAGGAACCCCGACTTGAAGCACTTGACCTTC

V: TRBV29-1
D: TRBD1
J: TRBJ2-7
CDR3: CSASTTGAYEQYF
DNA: TGCAGCGCATCGACGACAGGGGCCTACGAGCAGTACTTC

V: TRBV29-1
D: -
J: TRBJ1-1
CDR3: CSVDSGKNTEAFF
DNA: TGCAGCGTTGACAGCGGCAAGAACACTGAAGCTTTCTTT

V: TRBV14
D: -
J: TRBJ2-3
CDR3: CASSQVRTLTSTDTQYF
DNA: TGTGCCAGCAGCCAAGTAAGGACTCTCACTAGCACAGATACGCAGTATTTT

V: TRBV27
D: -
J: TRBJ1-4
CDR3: CASSLGTGKLFF
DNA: TGTGCCAGCAGTTTAGGCACCGGGAAACTGTTTTTT

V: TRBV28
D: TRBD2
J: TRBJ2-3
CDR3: CASTTSGGVGTDTQYF
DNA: TGTGCCAGCACCACCTCGGGGGGAGTCGGGACAGATACGCAGTATTTT

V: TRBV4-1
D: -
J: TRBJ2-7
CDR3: CASSPDGDTEYYEQYF
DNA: TGCGCCAGCAGCCCCGATGGGGACACTGAATACTACGAGCAGTACTTC

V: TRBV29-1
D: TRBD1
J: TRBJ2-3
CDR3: CSVETGGGDTQYF
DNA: TGCAGCGTTGAAACAGGGGGCGGGGATACGCAGTATTTT

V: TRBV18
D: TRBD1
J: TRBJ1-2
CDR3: CASSPPTDRASGYTF
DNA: TGTGCCAGCTCACCACCCACGGACAGGGCGTCTGGCTACACCTTC

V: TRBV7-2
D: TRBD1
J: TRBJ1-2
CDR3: CASSAVTGPPTF
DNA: TGTGCCAGCAGCGCCGTGACAGGGCCGCCCACCTTC

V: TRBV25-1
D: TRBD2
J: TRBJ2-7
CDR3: CASSEWTSDSYEQYF
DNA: TGTGCCAGCAGTGAGTGGACTAGCGACTCCTACGAGCAGTACTTC

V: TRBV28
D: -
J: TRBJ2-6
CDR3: CASSLLWATGANVLTF
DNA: TGTGCCAGCAGTTTATTGTGGGCTACTGGGGCCAACGTCCTGACTTTC

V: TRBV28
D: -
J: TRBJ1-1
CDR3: CASSVVRGTTEAFF
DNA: TGTGCCAGCAGTGTCGTCAGGGGAACCACTGAAGCTTTCTTT

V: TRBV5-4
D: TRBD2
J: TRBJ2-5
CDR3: CASSLGLGLAGGETQYF
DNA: TGTGCCAGCAGCTTGGGTTTGGGACTAGCGGGAGGAGAGACCCAGTACTTC

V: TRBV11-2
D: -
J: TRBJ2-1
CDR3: CASSLGGRSSGSNEQFF
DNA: TGTGCCAGCAGCTTAGGAGGGCGGAGTAGCGGCAGCAATGAGCAGTTCTTC

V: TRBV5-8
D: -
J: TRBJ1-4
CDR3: CATPGEWNEKLFF
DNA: TGTGCCACCCCGGGTGAATGGAATGAAAAACTGTTTTTT

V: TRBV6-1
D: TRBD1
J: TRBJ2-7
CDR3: CASSDPGQGYEQYF
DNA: TGTGCCAGCAGTGATCCGGGACAGGGATACGAGCAGTACTTC

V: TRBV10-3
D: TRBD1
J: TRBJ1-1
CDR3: CAISEGGPGNTEAFF
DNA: TGTGCCATCAGTGAAGGGGGCCCGGGGAACACTGAAGCTTTCTTT

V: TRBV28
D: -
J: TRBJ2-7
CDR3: CASSSLLSDILYEQYF
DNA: TGTGCCAGCAGTTCCTTATTGAGTGACATCCTCTACGAGCAGTACTTC

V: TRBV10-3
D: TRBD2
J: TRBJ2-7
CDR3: CAISVGWREYEQYF
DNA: TGTGCCATCAGTGTGGGTTGGCGGGAGTACGAGCAGTACTTC

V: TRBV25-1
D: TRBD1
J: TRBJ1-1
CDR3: CASSGGQMNTEAFF
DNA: TGTGCCAGCAGCGGGGGACAGATGAACACTGAAGCTTTCTTT

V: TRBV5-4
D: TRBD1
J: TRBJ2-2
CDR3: CASSNDRGPMGGELFF
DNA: TGTGCCAGCAGCAACGACAGGGGGCCGATGGGCGGGGAGCTGTTTTTT

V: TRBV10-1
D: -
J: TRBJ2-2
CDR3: CASSDRVHGTGELFF
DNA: TGCGCCAGCAGTGATCGCGTTCATGGCACCGGGGAGCTGTTTTTT

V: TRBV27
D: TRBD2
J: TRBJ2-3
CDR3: CASSLSLLLAVTDTQYF
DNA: TGTGCCAGCAGTTTATCCCTCCTACTAGCGGTCACAGATACGCAGTATTTT

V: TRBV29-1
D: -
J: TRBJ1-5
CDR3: CSVGQSNQPQHF
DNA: TGCAGCGTTGGGCAGAGCAATCAGCCCCAGCATTTT